This T cell receptor beta chain was observed in a study of neoadjuvant anti-PD-1 for oral cavity cancer. Study as a whole: Nivolumab at 3 mg/kg was mostly given biweekly, three to four doses, pre-surgery. Patients without progression received a fourth nivolumab dose around day 43, then surgical resection on days 50-56.

Deletions cut 7 bases from V and 6 bases from J, with 22 bases between. The germline V gene encodes CDR1 MDHEN and CDR2 SYDVKM. The CDR3 runs to 16 residues. Sequenced by immunoSEQ multiplex PCR; TCRdb stores in-frame clones only, minus some. Among about 72,000 clones listed, 65% to 85% were seen once. The TCR was taken from a person aged 35-79 years with oral cavity squamous cell carcinoma. The chain employs TRBV28 and TRBJ1-5; D is unclear. The source was PBMCs, collected before nivolumab (anti-PD-1) treatment. In DNA, the CDR3 is TGTGCCAGCACAGACGGCGGAAAGGGTCTCGTTCAGCCCCAGCATTTT. This sequence encodes CASTDGGKGLVQPQHF.